This TCR beta chain was sequenced for a study of spatial heterogeneity in lung cancer. The wider study: Consistently, beta-chain sequences turned up in larger numbers than alpha-chain sequences did.

This CDR3 is built from 14 residues. Trimming cost V 10 bases and J 0 bases, with 15 bases left between them. Germline assignment: CDR1 SGHTA and CDR2 FQGNSA. On each TCR cDNA molecule, a unique molecular identifier was present. TCRdb itself ran the 5' RACE reads through MiXCR, one entry per CDR3 protein. The sample contains 95,000 to 130,000 distinct CDR3 sequences, more than 10% of which appear only once. This sample's time point: blood at routine non-recurrence follow-up after resection. The sequenced material consisted of unsorted whole RNA from tumor, nontumor lung or frozen PBMC. This clonotype was seen at least ten times. As yet, its antigen is unknown. General observations from the study: Compared with follow-up, resection was when ubiquitous expanded tumor TCRs appeared in blood more.

This TCR was recovered from a male donor with early-stage non-small cell lung cancer. The source material was PBMCs, sampled at follow-up. This sequence joins TRBV7-2 and TRBJ1-2, with D unresolved. CDR3 in amino acids: CATTLGRANYGYTF. CDR3 DNA: TGTGCCACCACGTTGGGAAGAGCTAACTATGGCTACACCTTC.